The present TCR beta chain was sequenced within a study of T cell changes during pregnancy in multiple sclerosis. Germline CDR1 and CDR2: GTSNPN and SVGIG (reference sequence). The CDR3 is 14 residues long. V was pared by 4 bases and J by 5 bases, with 12 bases between. TCRdb's copy holds only in-frame clones and misses some; the assay was immunoSEQ multiplex PCR. The sample includes about 56,000 clones, around nine tenths seen only once; the top ten take more than 2%. This TCR was sampled from a female donor in good health, enrolled as a control in a pregnancy study. The source was peripheral blood, collected in the first trimester of pregnancy. The chain has TRBV30 and TRBJ1-6; tentatively, D is TRBD1 (6 bases). The CDR3: CAWTTDSNNSPLHF. CDR3 in DNA: TGTGCCTGGACTACGGACAGCAATAATTCACCCCTCCACTTT.